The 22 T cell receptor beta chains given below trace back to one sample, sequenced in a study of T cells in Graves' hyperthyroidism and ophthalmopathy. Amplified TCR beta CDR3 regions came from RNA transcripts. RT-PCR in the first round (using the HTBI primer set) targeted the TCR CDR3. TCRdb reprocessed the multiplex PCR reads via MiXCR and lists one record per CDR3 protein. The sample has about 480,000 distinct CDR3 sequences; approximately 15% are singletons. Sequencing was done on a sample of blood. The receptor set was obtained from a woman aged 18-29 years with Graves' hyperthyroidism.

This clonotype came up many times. The CDR3 sequence: CASSPGSSGSYEQYF. Written as DNA, the CDR3 is TGCGCCAGCAGTCCGGGCTCTAGCGGGTCCTACGAGCAGTACTTC. The V call is TRBV10-1, the J call TRBJ2-7, with 8 bases matching TRBD2. The length of the CDR3 is 15 residues. Germline V gene sequence: CDR1 WNHNN, CDR2 SYGVQD (reference sequence). V lost 5 bases, J lost 1 base, and 7 bases stayed unmatched.

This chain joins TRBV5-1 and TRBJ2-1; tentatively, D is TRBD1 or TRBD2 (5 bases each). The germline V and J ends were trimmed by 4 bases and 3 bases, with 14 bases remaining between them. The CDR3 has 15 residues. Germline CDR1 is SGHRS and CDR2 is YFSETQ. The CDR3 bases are TGCGCCAGCAGCCCGGCATGGGGGTTCTACAATGAGCAGTTCTTC. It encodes CASSPAWGFYNEQFF. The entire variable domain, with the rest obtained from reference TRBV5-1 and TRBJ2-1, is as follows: KAGVTQTPRYLIKTRGQQVTLSCSPISGHRSVSWYQQTPGQGLQFLFEYFSETQRNKGNFPGRFSGRQFSNSRSEMNVSTLELGDSALYLCASSPAWGFYNEQFFGPGTRLTVL.

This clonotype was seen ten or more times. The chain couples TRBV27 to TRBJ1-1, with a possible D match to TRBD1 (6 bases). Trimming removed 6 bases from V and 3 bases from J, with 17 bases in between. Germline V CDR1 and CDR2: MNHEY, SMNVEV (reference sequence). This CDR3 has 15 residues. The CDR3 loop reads CASRFWDTSYTEAFF. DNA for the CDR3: TGTGCCAGCAGATTCTGGGACACCTCATACACTGAAGCTTTCTTT.

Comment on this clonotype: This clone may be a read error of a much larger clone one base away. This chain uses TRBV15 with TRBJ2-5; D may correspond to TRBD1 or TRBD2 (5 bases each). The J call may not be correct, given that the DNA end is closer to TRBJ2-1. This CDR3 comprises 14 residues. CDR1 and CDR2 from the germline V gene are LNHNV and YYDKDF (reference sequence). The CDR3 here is CATSEGRTQETQFF. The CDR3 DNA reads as TGTGCCACCAGCGAGGGACGGACCCAAGAGACCCAGTTCTTC.

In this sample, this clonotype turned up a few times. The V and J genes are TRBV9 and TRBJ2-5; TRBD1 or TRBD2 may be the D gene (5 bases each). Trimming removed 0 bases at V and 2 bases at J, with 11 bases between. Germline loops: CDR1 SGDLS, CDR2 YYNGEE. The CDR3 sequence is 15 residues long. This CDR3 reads CASSVDGTTQETQYF. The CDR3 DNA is TGTGCCAGCAGCGTAGATGGGACCACTCAAGAGACCCAGTACTTC. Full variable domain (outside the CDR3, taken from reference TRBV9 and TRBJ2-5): DSGVTQTPKHLITATGQRVTLRCSPRSGDLSVYWYQQSLDQGLQFLIQYYNGEERAKGNILERFSAQQFPDLHSELNLSSLELGDSALYFCASSVDGTTQETQYFGPGTRLLVL.

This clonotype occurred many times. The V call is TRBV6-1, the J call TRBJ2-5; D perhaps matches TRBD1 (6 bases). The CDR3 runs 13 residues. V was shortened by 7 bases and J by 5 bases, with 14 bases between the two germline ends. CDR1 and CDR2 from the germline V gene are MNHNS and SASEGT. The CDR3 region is CASKLDSLETQYF. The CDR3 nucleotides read TGTGCCAGCAAGCTGGACAGTCTGGAGACCCAGTACTTC.

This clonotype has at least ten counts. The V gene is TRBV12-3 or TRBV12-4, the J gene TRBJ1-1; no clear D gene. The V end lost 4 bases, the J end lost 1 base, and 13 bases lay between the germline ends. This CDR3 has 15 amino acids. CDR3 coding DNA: TGTGCCAGCAGTTCCCGGGCCGATGGGAACACTGAAGCTTTCTTT. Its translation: CASSSRADGNTEAFF.

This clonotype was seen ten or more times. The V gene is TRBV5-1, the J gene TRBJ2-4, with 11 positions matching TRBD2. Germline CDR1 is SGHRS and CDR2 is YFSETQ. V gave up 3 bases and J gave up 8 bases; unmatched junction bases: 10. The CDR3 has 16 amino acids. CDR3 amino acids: CASSSYSGRAGYIQYF. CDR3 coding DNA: TGCGCCAGCAGCTCATATAGCGGGAGGGCCGGATACATTCAGTACTTC.

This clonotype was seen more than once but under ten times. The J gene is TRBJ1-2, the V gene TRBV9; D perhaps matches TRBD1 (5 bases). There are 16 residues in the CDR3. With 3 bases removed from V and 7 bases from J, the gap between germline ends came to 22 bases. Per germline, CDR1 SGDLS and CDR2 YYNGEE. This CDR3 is CASSERPGRGAFGYTF. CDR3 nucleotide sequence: TGTGCCAGCAGCGAACGCCCGGGAAGGGGCGCGTTTGGCTACACCTTC. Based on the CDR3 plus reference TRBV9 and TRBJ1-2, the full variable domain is DSGVTQTPKHLITATGQRVTLRCSPRSGDLSVYWYQQSLDQGLQFLIQYYNGEERAKGNILERFSAQQFPDLHSELNLSSLELGDSALYFCASSERPGRGAFGYTFGSGTRLTVV.

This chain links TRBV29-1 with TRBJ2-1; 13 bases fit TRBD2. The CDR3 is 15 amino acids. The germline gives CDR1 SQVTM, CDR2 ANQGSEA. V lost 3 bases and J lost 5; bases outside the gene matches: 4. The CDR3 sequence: CSVDPGLAGHNEQFF. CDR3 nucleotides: TGCAGCGTTGACCCGGGACTAGCGGGGCACAATGAGCAGTTCTTC.

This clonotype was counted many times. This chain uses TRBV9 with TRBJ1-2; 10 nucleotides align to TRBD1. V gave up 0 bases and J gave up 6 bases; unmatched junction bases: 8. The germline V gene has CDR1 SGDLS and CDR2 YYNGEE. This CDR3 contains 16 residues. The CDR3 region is CASSVDSGTGVHGYTF. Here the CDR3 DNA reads TGTGCCAGCAGCGTAGACTCCGGGACAGGGGTTCATGGCTACACCTTC.

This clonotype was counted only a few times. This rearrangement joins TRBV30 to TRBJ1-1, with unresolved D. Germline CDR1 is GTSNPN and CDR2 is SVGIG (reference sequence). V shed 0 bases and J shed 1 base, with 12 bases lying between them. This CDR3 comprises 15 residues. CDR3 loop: CAWSVLLEGNTEAFF. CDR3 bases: TGTGCCTGGAGTGTACTCCTGGAGGGGAACACTGAAGCTTTCTTT. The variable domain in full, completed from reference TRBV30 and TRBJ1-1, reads SQTIHQWPATLVQPVGSPLSLECTVEGTSNPNLYWYRQAAGRGLQLLFYSVGIGQISSEVPQNLSASRPQDRQFILSSKKLLLSDSGFYLCAWSVLLEGNTEAFFGQGTRLTVV.

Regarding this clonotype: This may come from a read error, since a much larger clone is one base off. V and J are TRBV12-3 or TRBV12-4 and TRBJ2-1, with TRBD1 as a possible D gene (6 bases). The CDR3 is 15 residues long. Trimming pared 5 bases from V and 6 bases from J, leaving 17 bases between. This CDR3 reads CASSPQGVRSNEQFF. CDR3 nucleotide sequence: TGTGCCAGCAGTCCACAGGGAGTCCGGAGCAATGAGCAGTTCTTC.

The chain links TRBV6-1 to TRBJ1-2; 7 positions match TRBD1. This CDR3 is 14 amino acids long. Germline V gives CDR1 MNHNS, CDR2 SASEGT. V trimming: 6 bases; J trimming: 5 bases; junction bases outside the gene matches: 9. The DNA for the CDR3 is TGTGCCAGCAGCCACCGTCCGGGACAGTATGGCTACACCTTC. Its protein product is CASSHRPGQYGYTF.

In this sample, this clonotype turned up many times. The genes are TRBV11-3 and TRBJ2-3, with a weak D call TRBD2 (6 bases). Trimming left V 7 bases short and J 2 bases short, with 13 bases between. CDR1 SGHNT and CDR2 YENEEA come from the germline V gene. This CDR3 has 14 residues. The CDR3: CASTPGEVTDTQYF. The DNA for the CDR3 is TGTGCCAGCACCCCGGGAGAGGTCACAGATACGCAGTATTTT.

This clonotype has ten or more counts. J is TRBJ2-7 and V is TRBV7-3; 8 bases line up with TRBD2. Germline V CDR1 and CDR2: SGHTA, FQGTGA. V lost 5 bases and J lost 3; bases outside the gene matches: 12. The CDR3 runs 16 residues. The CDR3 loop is CASSLGPGGAFYEQYF. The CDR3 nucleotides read TGTGCCAGCAGCCTTGGACCGGGGGGGGCATTCTACGAGCAGTACTTC. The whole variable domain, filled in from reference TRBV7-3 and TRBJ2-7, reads GAGVSQTPSNKVTEKGKYVELRCDPISGHTALYWYRQSLGQGPEFLIYFQGTGAADDSGLPNDRFFAVRPEGSVSTLKIQRTERGDSAVYLCASSLGPGGAFYEQYFGPGTRLTVT.

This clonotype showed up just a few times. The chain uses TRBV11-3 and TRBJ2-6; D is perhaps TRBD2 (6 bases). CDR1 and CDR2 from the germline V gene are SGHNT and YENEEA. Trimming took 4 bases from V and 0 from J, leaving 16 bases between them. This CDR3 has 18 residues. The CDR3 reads CASSSRGTESSGANVLTF. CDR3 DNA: TGTGCCAGCAGCTCACGCGGGACGGAGAGCTCTGGGGCCAACGTCCTGACTTTC.

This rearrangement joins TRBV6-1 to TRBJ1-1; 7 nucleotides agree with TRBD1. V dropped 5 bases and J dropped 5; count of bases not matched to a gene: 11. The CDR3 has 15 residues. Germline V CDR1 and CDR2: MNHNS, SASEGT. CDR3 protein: CASSPLRGRGTEAFF. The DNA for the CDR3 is TGTGCCAGCAGTCCCCTTAGGGGGCGAGGAACTGAAGCTTTCTTT.

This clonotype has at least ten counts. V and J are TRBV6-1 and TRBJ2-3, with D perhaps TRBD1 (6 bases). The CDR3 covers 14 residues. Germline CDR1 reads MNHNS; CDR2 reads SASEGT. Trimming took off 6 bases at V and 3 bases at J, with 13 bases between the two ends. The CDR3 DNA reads TGTGCCAGCAGAAAACGACAGGCAACAGATACGCAGTATTTT. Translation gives CASRKRQATDTQYF.

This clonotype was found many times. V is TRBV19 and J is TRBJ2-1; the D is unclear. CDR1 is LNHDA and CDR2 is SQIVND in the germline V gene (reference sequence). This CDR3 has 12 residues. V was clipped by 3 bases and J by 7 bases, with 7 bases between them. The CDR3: CASSIGFNEQFF. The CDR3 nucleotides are TGTGCCAGTAGTATCGGCTTTAATGAGCAGTTCTTC. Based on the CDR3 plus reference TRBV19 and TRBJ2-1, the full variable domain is DGGITQSPKYLFRKEGQNVTLSCEQNLNHDAMYWYRQDPGQGLRLIYYSQIVNDFQKGDIAEGYSVSREKKESFPLTVTSAQKNPTAFYLCASSIGFNEQFFGPGTRLTVL.

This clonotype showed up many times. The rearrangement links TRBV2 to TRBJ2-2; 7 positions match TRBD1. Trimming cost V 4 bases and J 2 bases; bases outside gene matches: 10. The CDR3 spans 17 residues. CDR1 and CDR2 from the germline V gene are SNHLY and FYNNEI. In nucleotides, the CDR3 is TGTGCCAGCAGTGCAGCCACTGCAGGGGGAAACACCGGGGAGCTGTTTTTT. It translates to CASSAATAGGNTGELFF.

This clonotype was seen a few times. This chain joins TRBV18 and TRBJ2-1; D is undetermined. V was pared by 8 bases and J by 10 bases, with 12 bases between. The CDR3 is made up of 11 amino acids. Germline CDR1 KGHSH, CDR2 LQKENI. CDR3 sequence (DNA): TGTGCCAGCGCCCGCGTCGAGGAGCAGTTCTTC. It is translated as CASARVEEQFF.